A single sample is the source of the 29 T cell receptor beta chains below, sequenced in a study of beta chain features in type 1 diabetes. The entirety of the isolated RNA underwent reverse transcription, so expressed TCRB transcripts were sequenced. The method was immunoSEQ multiplex PCR; TCRdb's version includes in-frame clones alone and lacks a portion of them. The table shows around 140,000 clones, with 8.5% to 12% occurring only once. Sample: naive CD4+ T cells from blood. The receptors here all came from a man younger than 35 in good health.

In regard to this clone: A read error may produce the germline difference seen at one junction end. The chain uses TRBV29-1 and TRBJ1-6; 7 nucleotides agree with TRBD1. Germline CDR1 reads SQVTM; CDR2 reads ANQGSEA. The length of the CDR3 is 13 residues. The CDR3 here is CSVEGRGYSPLHF. The CDR3 DNA reads TGCAGCGTCGAAGGCAGGGGGTATTCACCCCTCCACTTT.

This chain joins TRBV7-2 and TRBJ1-6; 9 bases agree with TRBD1. Germline V gene sequence: CDR1 SGHTA, CDR2 FQGNSA. The V segment lost 4 bases and the J segment 5 bases; nucleotides outside the gene matches: 3. The CDR3 covers 15 residues. CDR3 loop: CASSYRDRDNSPLHF. The DNA of the CDR3 is TGTGCCAGCAGCTATCGGGACAGGGATAATTCACCCCTCCACTTT.

The rearrangement joins TRBV30 to TRBJ1-6; D uncertain. Germline V gives CDR1 GTSNPN, CDR2 SVGIG (reference sequence). V was cut by 4 bases and J by 0 bases, with 13 bases left in between. The CDR3 extends over 16 amino acids. The CDR3 loop reads CAWNPPVSSYNSPLHF. The CDR3 bases are TGTGCCTGGAACCCACCCGTCAGCTCCTATAATTCACCCCTCCACTTT.

The table lists this clone with a few counts. The chain uses TRBV7-9 and TRBJ2-2, with a weak D call TRBD1 (5 bases). Trimming took 1 base from V and 6 from J, leaving 9 bases between them. CDR3 size: 14 residues. CDR1 and CDR2 (germline): SEHNR, FQNEAQ (reference sequence). The CDR3 spells CASSLEGAAGELFF. The CDR3 nucleotides read TGTGCCAGCAGCTTAGAAGGGGCCGCCGGGGAGCTGTTTTTT.

This clone was detected a few times. The gene calls are TRBV7-9 and TRBJ1-6; the match to TRBD1 covers 10 bases. Per germline, CDR1 SEHNR and CDR2 FQNEAQ (reference sequence). The CDR3 extends over 16 amino acids. Trimming cost V 5 bases and J 7 bases; bases outside gene matches: 8. This CDR3 reads CASSPSGGQGNSPLHF. DNA of the CDR3: TGTGCCAGCAGCCCCTCGGGGGGACAGGGGAATTCACCCCTCCACTTT.

The genes are TRBV4-2 and TRBJ1-2; D is possibly TRBD1 (5 bases). Trimming shortened V by 0 bases and J by 2 bases, and 10 bases separated the two germline ends. Germline V CDR1 and CDR2: LGHNA, YNFKEQ. This CDR3 contains 15 residues. DNA of the CDR3: TGTGCCAGCAGCCAAGAGGTCGGGGGGAACTATGGCTACACCTTC. Amino acids: CASSQEVGGNYGYTF.

This clone has a count of ten or more. The CDR3 DNA follows: TGCGCCAGCAGCTTGGCGTTGGGACAGGGGGCGAATGAGCAGTTCTTC. It encodes CASSLALGQGANEQFF. The rearrangement uses TRBV5-1 and TRBJ2-1; 12 bases are shared with TRBD1. The CDR3 is made up of 16 amino acids. Germline assignment: CDR1 SGHRS and CDR2 YFSETQ. With V trimmed by 0 bases and J by 7 bases, 5 bases remained unmatched. The complete variable domain, with remaining parts taken from reference TRBV5-1 and TRBJ2-1, reads KAGVTQTPRYLIKTRGQQVTLSCSPISGHRSVSWYQQTPGQGLQFLFEYFSETQRNKGNFPGRFSGRQFSNSRSEMNVSTLELGDSALYLCASSLALGQGANEQFFGPGTRLTVL.

This clone occurred a few times. V is TRBV6-6 and J is TRBJ1-6; no clear D gene. CDR1 and CDR2 (germline): MNHNY, SVGAGI (reference sequence). The CDR3 consists of 14 residues. Deletions cut 0 bases from V and 8 bases from J, with 8 bases between. CDR3 bases: TGTGCCAGCAGTTACTCGAGGACTGATTCACCCCTCCACTTT. Protein product: CASSYSRTDSPLHF.

CDR3 sequence reads: CASRGQSSTDTQYF. CDR3 nucleotides: TGCGCCAGCAGGGGACAGAGTAGCACAGATACGCAGTATTTT. This rearrangement joins TRBV5-1 to TRBJ2-3; 7 nucleotides match TRBD1. Germline CDR1 reads SGHRS; CDR2 reads YFSETQ. The CDR3 length is 14 residues. V shed 5 bases, J shed 0 bases, and the junction held 3 bases outside the gene matches. Using reference TRBV5-1 and TRBJ2-3 for the parts outside the CDR3, the full variable domain is KAGVTQTPRYLIKTRGQQVTLSCSPISGHRSVSWYQQTPGQGLQFLFEYFSETQRNKGNFPGRFSGRQFSNSRSEMNVSTLELGDSALYLCASRGQSSTDTQYFGPGTRLTVL.

This clone was counted ten times or more. The chain is built from TRBV7-9 and TRBJ2-1, with 10 positions matching TRBD2. CDR1 and CDR2 (germline): SEHNR, FQNEAQ (reference sequence). This CDR3 contains 17 residues. V dropped 5 bases and J dropped 3; count of bases not matched to a gene: 10. In DNA form, the CDR3 reads TGTGCCAGCAGCCATACGGTAGCGGGGGGAGTCTACAATGAGCAGTTCTTC. Encoded protein: CASSHTVAGGVYNEQFF.

J is TRBJ2-7 and V is TRBV20-1; D is perhaps TRBD1 (6 bases). This CDR3 is 11 amino acids long. V lost 6 bases to trimming and J lost 3 bases, with 9 bases between them. Per germline, CDR1 DFQATT and CDR2 SNEGSKA (reference sequence). CDR3 nucleotide sequence: TGCAGTGCGGGGGACAACTACGAGCAGTACTTC. This translates into CSAGDNYEQYF.

This clone turned up a few times. The chain carries TRBV29-1 and TRBJ1-4; TRBD1 might be the D (5 bases). Germline assignment: CDR1 SQVTM and CDR2 ANQGSEA. V lost 7 bases to trimming and J lost 0 bases, with 12 bases between them. CDR3 length equals 14 residues. The CDR3 loop reads CSAKIRATNEKLFF. The CDR3 DNA sequence: TGCAGCGCAAAAATCAGGGCAACTAATGAAAAACTGTTTTTT.

In this sample, this clone turned up a few times. This chain connects TRBV7-2 to TRBJ2-7; a weak D match, TRBD1 (6 bases). Germline V gene lookup returns CDR1 SGHTA and CDR2 FQGNSA. V shed 2 bases and J shed 2 bases, with 13 bases lying between them. CDR3 length equals 15 residues. CDR3 amino acids: CASSLTPGDAYEQYF. CDR3 nucleotides: TGTGCCAGCAGCTTAACCCCAGGGGACGCCTACGAGCAGTACTTC.

The table lists this clone with a few counts. This CDR3 reads CASSLIGAAYNEQFF. The CDR3 nucleotides are TGTGCCAGCAGCTTAATTGGGGCAGCCTACAATGAGCAGTTCTTC. The chain links TRBV7-2 to TRBJ2-1, with D possibly being TRBD1 (5 bases). Trimming stripped 2 bases from V and 2 bases from J, with 10 bases between. Germline CDR1 SGHTA, CDR2 FQGNSA. The CDR3 is made up of 15 amino acids.

The J gene is TRBJ2-5, the V gene TRBV9, with D uncertain. Trimming stripped 3 bases from V and 2 bases from J, with 11 bases between. The germline V gene encodes CDR1 SGDLS and CDR2 YYNGEE. The CDR3 has 14 amino acids. The CDR3 is CASSANSLQETQYF. In DNA form, the CDR3 reads TGTGCCAGCAGCGCCAACAGCCTTCAAGAGACCCAGTACTTC.

This clone was recorded many times. The CDR3 is CASSLSGTDYGYTF. The CDR3 DNA reads TGTGCCAGCAGTTTAAGCGGGACGGATTATGGCTACACCTTC. The rearrangement joins TRBV28 to TRBJ1-2, with a possible D match to TRBD1 (5 bases). Trimming cost V 2 bases and J 5 bases, with 12 bases left between them. In germline, CDR1 is MDHEN, CDR2 SYDVKM. The CDR3 consists of 14 residues.

The CDR3 DNA is TGTGCCAGCACGGGACAGGGGGCAACTAATGAAAAACTGTTTTTT. This translates into CASTGQGATNEKLFF. The rearrangement joins TRBV28 to TRBJ1-4; 11 nucleotides line up with TRBD1. This CDR3 region has 15 residues. The germline CDR1 and CDR2 sequences are MDHEN and SYDVKM. V lost 7 bases to trimming and J lost 0 bases; unmatched junction nucleotides: 1.

V gene TRBV7-9 combines with J gene TRBJ2-7; TRBD1 is a possible D gene (6 bases). Germline V lookup: CDR1 SEHNR, CDR2 FQNEAQ (reference sequence). The CDR3 consists of 13 residues. Trimming cost V 1 base and J 6 bases, with 10 bases left between them. In DNA form, the CDR3 reads TGTGCCAGCAGCTTAGGGGACACCCTCGAGCAGTACTTC. As protein: CASSLGDTLEQYF.

This chain uses TRBV4-3 with TRBJ1-6; D is perhaps TRBD1 (5 bases). The length of the CDR3 is 18 residues. V lost 2 bases to trimming and J lost 7 bases, with 21 bases between them. Germline loops: CDR1 LGHNA, CDR2 YSLEER. DNA for the CDR3: TGCGCCAGCAGCCAAAAAATCGTCGGAGGGGCTGGGAATTCACCCCTCCACTTT. Residues: CASSQKIVGGAGNSPLHF.

This clone turned up a few times. This chain links TRBV7-2 with TRBJ2-1; tentative D call: TRBD2 (6 bases). Germline V gives CDR1 SGHTA, CDR2 FQGNSA. The ends were cut back, 1 base at V and 12 bases at J, with 7 bases in the middle. The CDR3 has 11 amino acids. The CDR3 sequence is CASSLGEAQFF. The CDR3 region has the DNA TGTGCCAGCAGCTTAGGGGAGGCGCAGTTCTTC. The variable domain in full, with the rest retrieved from reference TRBV7-2 and TRBJ2-1, is GAGVSQSPSNKVTEKGKDVELRCDPISGHTALYWYRQSLGQGLEFLIYFQGNSAPDKSGLPSDRFSAERTGGSVSTLTIQRTQQEDSAVYLCASSLGEAQFFGPGTRLTVL.

The CDR3 loop is CASSSGQGAIVEQFF. CDR3 DNA sequence: TGTGCCAGCAGCTCGGGACAGGGGGCGATTGTTGAGCAGTTCTTC. The chain joins TRBV11-2 to TRBJ2-1; 12 nucleotides match TRBD1. Germline assignment: CDR1 SGHAT and CDR2 FQNNGV. J gave up 9 bases and V 4 bases, and 7 bases lay outside the gene matches. The length of the CDR3 is 15 residues. The full variable domain, its missing parts supplied by reference TRBV11-2 and TRBJ2-1, is EAGVAQSPRYKIIEKRQSVAFWCNPISGHATLYWYQQILGQGPKLLIQFQNNGVVDDSQLPKDRFSAERLKGVDSTLKIQPAKLEDSAVYLCASSSGQGAIVEQFFGPGTRLTVL.

The chain couples TRBV11-2 to TRBJ1-1; a possible D gene is TRBD1 (6 bases). The CDR3 covers 13 residues. V was trimmed by 0 bases and J by 11 bases, leaving 13 bases between them. CDR1 is SGHAT, CDR2 FQNNGV, per germline. This CDR3 is CASSLDGQGRAFF. CDR3 nucleotide sequence: TGTGCCAGCAGCTTAGATGGGCAGGGGCGCGCTTTCTTT. Full variable domain (rest looked up from reference TRBV11-2 and TRBJ1-1): EAGVAQSPRYKIIEKRQSVAFWCNPISGHATLYWYQQILGQGPKLLIQFQNNGVVDDSQLPKDRFSAERLKGVDSTLKIQPAKLEDSAVYLCASSLDGQGRAFFGQGTRLTVV.

This clone turned up a few times. The chain combines TRBV6-5 with TRBJ1-1, with D tentatively TRBD1 (5 bases). Germline loops: CDR1 MNHEY, CDR2 SVGAGI. The CDR3 length is 15 residues. Deletions cut 3 bases from V and 4 bases from J, with 15 bases between. The CDR3 sequence: CASSYEPGVRTEAFF. DNA of the CDR3: TGTGCCAGCAGTTATGAACCGGGGGTTCGCACTGAAGCTTTCTTT.

This sequence joins TRBV4-1 and TRBJ2-3; 10 bases map to TRBD1. The CDR3 covers 18 residues. CDR1 MGHRA and CDR2 YSYEKL come from the germline V gene. Trimming at V came to 1 base and at J to 5 bases, leaving 12 bases not matched to a gene. CDR3 bases: TGCGCCAGCAGCCAAGGGACCTTCCGGGACAGGGGAGAAGATACGCAGTATTTT. Protein product: CASSQGTFRDRGEDTQYF.

V and J are TRBV9 and TRBJ1-5; a weak D match, TRBD1 (5 bases). The germline V gene encodes CDR1 SGDLS and CDR2 YYNGEE. CDR3 length: 17 amino acids. Trimming removed 6 bases from V and 4 bases from J, with 23 bases in between. DNA for the CDR3: TGTGCCAGCATCCTCCAAGGGACTAGCTTAAGGAATCAGCCCCAGCATTTT. It encodes CASILQGTSLRNQPQHF.

This clone was counted between two and nine times. The rearrangement uses TRBV30 and TRBJ1-4; 10 positions agree with TRBD1. Per the germline V gene, CDR1 is GTSNPN and CDR2 is SVGIG (reference sequence). The trim removed 4 bases at V and 6 bases at J, leaving 5 bases unmatched. The CDR3 extends over 14 amino acids. The CDR3, as DNA: TGTGCCTGGAAATCCGGGACAGGGGATGAAAAACTGTTTTTT. It specifies CAWKSGTGDEKLFF.

This clone was observed a few times. V and J are TRBV5-4 and TRBJ2-5, with D possibly being TRBD2 (6 bases). Germline CDR1 and CDR2: SGHNT and YYREEE (reference sequence). The V gene lost 0 bases and the J gene lost 1 base, with 10 bases spanning the gap. The CDR3 loop spans 15 amino acids. The CDR3, as DNA: TGTGCCAGCAGCTTGGCTTGGGGAGGCCAAGAGACCCAGTACTTC. Protein product: CASSLAWGGQETQYF.

This chain connects TRBV27 to TRBJ2-6, with TRBD1 identical over 9 bases. Germline CDR1 MNHEY, CDR2 SMNVEV (reference sequence). This CDR3 comprises 14 residues. The ends lost 6 bases at V and 12 bases at J; junction bases unmatched: 9. DNA of the CDR3: TGTGCCAGCAGGCCACAGGGGGCCTTTTTCGTCCTGACTTTC. This encodes CASRPQGAFFVLTF.

The chain is built from TRBV6-5 and TRBJ1-5, with D tentatively TRBD1 (6 bases). Germline V CDR1 and CDR2: MNHEY, SVGAGI. V was shortened by 7 bases and J by 6 bases, with 16 bases between the two germline ends. CDR3 length: 14 amino acids. CDR3 loop: CASKGGGLAQPQHF. For the CDR3, the DNA is TGTGCCAGCAAGGGAGGGGGGCTCGCTCAGCCCCAGCATTTT.